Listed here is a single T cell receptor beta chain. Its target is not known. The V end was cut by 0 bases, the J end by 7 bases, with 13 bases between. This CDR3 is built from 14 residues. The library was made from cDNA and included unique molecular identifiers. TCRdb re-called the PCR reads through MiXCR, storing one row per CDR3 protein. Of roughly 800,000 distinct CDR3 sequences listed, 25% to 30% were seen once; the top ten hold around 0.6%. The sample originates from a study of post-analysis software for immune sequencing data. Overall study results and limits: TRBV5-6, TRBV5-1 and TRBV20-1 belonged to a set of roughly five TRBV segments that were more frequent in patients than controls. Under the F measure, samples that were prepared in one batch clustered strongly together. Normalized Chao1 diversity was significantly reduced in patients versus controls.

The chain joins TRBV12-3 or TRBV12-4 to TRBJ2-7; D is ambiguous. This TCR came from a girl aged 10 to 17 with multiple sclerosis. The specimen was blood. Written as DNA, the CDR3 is TGTGCCAGCAGTTTAGCCGCCTTTGGTAGGGAGCAGTACTTC. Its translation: CASSLAAFGREQYF.